A single sample gave rise to the 21 T cell receptor beta chains below, sequenced in a study of blood T cell repertoires in COVID-19. TCRdb keeps only in-frame clones here, not all; method: immunoSEQ multiplex PCR. Of around 200,000 clones listed, 70% to 85% are singletons. The sequenced sample consisted of PBMCs or T cells enriched from blood (not recorded which). The receptor set was obtained from a woman in her twenties or thirties who had recovered from COVID-19.

The J gene is TRBJ2-7, the V gene TRBV3-1 (or the pseudogene TRBV3-2); D gene uncertain. Germline-derived CDR1 and CDR2 are LGHDT and YNNKEL (reference sequence). V was shortened by 4 bases and J by 2 bases, with 9 bases between the two germline ends. The CDR3 totals 13 residues. This chain's CDR3 is CASSPATPYEQYF. In DNA, the CDR3 is TGTGCCAGCAGCCCCGCTACCCCCTACGAGCAGTACTTC.

This clone was recorded once. The V call is TRBV6-1, the J call TRBJ1-5; D unresolved. Germline V gene sequence: CDR1 MNHNS, CDR2 SASEGT. The CDR3 is made up of 15 amino acids. V was cut by 0 bases and J by 7 bases, with 13 bases left in between. CDR3 region: CASSEAHGGWQPQHF. The CDR3 DNA is TGTGCCAGCAGTGAAGCGCATGGAGGGTGGCAGCCCCAGCATTTT.

J is TRBJ1-2 and V is TRBV3-1 (or the pseudogene TRBV3-2), with D maybe TRBD1 (6 bases). This CDR3 has 15 residues. V lost 4 bases and J lost 7, with 19 bases in between. CDR1 and CDR2 from the germline V gene are LGHDT and YNNKEL (reference sequence). This CDR3 is CASSPLTGSRVGYTF. In DNA form, the CDR3 reads TGTGCCAGCAGCCCTCTGACAGGTTCGCGGGTTGGCTACACCTTC.

This clone has a handful of counts. Here the CDR3 DNA reads TGTGCCTGGACGACGGGAAACTACGAGCAGTACTTC. Its translation: CAWTTGNYEQYF. The rearrangement uses TRBV30 and TRBJ2-7, with TRBD2 as a possible D gene (5 bases). Germline V CDR1 and CDR2: GTSNPN, SVGIG (reference sequence). This CDR3 has 12 residues. Trimming took 4 bases from V and 3 from J, leaving 10 bases between them.

The chain uses TRBV25-1 and TRBJ2-2; tentative D call: TRBD1 (5 bases). CDR3 length equals 14 residues. Trimming took off 8 bases at V and 0 bases at J, with 10 bases between the two ends. Germline V gene lookup returns CDR1 MGHDK and CDR2 SYGVNS. CDR3: CASRSGPNTGELFF. In nucleotides, the CDR3 is TGTGCCAGCCGATCAGGGCCGAACACCGGGGAGCTGTTTTTT.

The chain employs TRBV6-4 and TRBJ1-1, with D possibly matching TRBD1 (5 bases). Germline V gives CDR1 MRHNA, CDR2 SNTAGT. The CDR3 length is 14 residues. V was pared by 6 bases and J by 4 bases, with 15 bases between. CDR3 loop: CASRESGGTTEAFF. CDR3 DNA: TGTGCCAGCAGAGAAAGCGGGGGGACCACTGAAGCTTTCTTT.

The sample holds one count of this clone. CDR3 amino acids: CASSSRGTGISYEQYF. The CDR3 DNA reads as TGTGCCAGCAGTTCTAGGGGGACAGGGATTTCCTACGAGCAGTACTTC. The J gene is TRBJ2-7, the V gene TRBV28; the match to TRBD1 covers 9 bases. J gave up 1 base and V 4 bases, and 8 bases lay outside the gene matches. The CDR3 runs 16 residues. CDR1 is MDHEN, CDR2 SYDVKM, per germline.

The rearrangement joins TRBV10-3 to TRBJ2-3; D gene uncertain. CDR1 is ENHRY, CDR2 SYGVKD, per germline. The CDR3 totals 15 residues. V dropped 2 bases and J dropped 0 bases, with 9 bases sitting between them. This CDR3 is CAISELRSSTDTQYF. For the CDR3, the DNA is TGTGCCATCAGTGAGCTCAGGTCTAGCACAGATACGCAGTATTTT.

A few counts support this clone. This chain connects TRBV19 to TRBJ2-1; TRBD2 matches 13 bases. Germline assignment: CDR1 LNHDA and CDR2 SQIVND (reference sequence). The CDR3 runs 13 residues. The V and J ends lost 5 bases and 15 bases, in that order; junction bases with no gene match: 7. This CDR3 reads CASSLGLAGDLFF. CDR3 in DNA: TGTGCCAGTAGTCTCGGACTAGCGGGAGATCTGTTCTTC.

The chain combines TRBV7-8 with TRBJ1-1; no clear D gene. Deletions cut 1 base from V and 2 bases from J, with 5 bases between. CDR1 SGHVS and CDR2 FQNEAQ come from the germline V gene. The CDR3 totals 13 residues. CDR3 amino acids: CASSLGINTEAFF. The DNA for the CDR3 is TGTGCCAGCAGCTTAGGTATAAACACTGAAGCTTTCTTT.

This clone was recorded once. The chain links TRBV6-5 to TRBJ1-5; possible D gene TRBD1, 6 bases. CDR1 is MNHEY and CDR2 is SVGAGI in the germline V gene. Trimming took off 6 bases at V and 7 bases at J, with 13 bases between the two ends. The CDR3 has 13 amino acids. The CDR3 DNA reads as TGTGCCAGCAGCCTACGACAGGCCCAGCCCCAGCATTTT. This encodes CASSLRQAQPQHF.

In its sample, this clone was seen a few times. The rearrangement uses TRBV4-2 and TRBJ2-7; TRBD2 aligns across 9 bases. V shed 1 base and J 3 bases; nucleotides not matched to a gene: 4. This CDR3 comprises 15 residues. The germline V gene encodes CDR1 LGHNA and CDR2 YNFKEQ. CDR3 DNA sequence: TGTGCCAGCAGCCAAGCCCGACTAGCGGACTACGAGCAGTACTTC. Protein product: CASSQARLADYEQYF.

To note about this clone: At one boundary the junction diverges from the germline segment, which might be a read error. The V call is TRBV7-7, the J call TRBJ2-1, with 8 bases identical to TRBD2. Germline V lookup: CDR1 SSHAT, CDR2 FNYEAQ (reference sequence). The CDR3 is 17 residues long. DNA of the CDR3: TGTGCTAGCAGCTTAGAAGTAGCGGGAAGCCTCTACAATGAGCAGTTCTTC. It is translated as CASSLEVAGSLYNEQFF. Filled out from reference TRBV7-7 and TRBJ2-1, the complete variable domain reads GAGVSQSPRYKVTKRGQDVTLRCDPISSHATLYWYQQALGQGPEFLTYFNYEAQPDKSGLPSDRFSAERPEGSISTLTIQRTEQRDSAMYRCASSLEVAGSLYNEQFFGPGTRLTVL.

The CDR3 here is CASSFNGVSGNTIYF. In DNA form, the CDR3 reads TGTGCCAGCAGCTTCAACGGGGTCTCTGGAAACACCATATATTTT. J is TRBJ1-3 and V is TRBV6-6; no clear D gene. Trimming removed 6 bases at V and 0 bases at J, with 12 bases between. The germline V gene encodes CDR1 MNHNY and CDR2 SVGAGI (reference sequence). The CDR3 has 15 amino acids.

A few counts support this clone. V and J are TRBV4-2 and TRBJ2-1; 12 bases map to TRBD2. The CDR3 has 15 amino acids. V lost 4 bases and J lost 6; bases outside the gene matches: 4. Germline V gene sequence: CDR1 LGHNA, CDR2 YNFKEQ. In nucleotides, the CDR3 is TGTGCCAGCAGCCCTAGCGGGGGGGCCAGCAATGAGCAGTTCTTC. Encoded protein: CASSPSGGASNEQFF.

The chain is built from TRBV2 and TRBJ2-1, with 8 bases matching TRBD2. The CDR3 has 16 amino acids. The V gene end was trimmed by 0 bases and the J gene end by 6 bases; junction bases not matched to a gene: 7. CDR1 SNHLY and CDR2 FYNNEI come from the germline V gene. CDR3 nucleotide sequence: TGTGCCAGCAGTGAAGCGCTTGCGGGGGGTGGCAATGAGCAGTTCTTC. Encoded protein: CASSEALAGGGNEQFF.

V is TRBV15 and J is TRBJ2-5, with D possibly TRBD2 on 6 matching bases. This CDR3 spans 17 amino acids. V dropped 7 bases and J dropped 0 bases, with 21 bases sitting between them. Germline V gives CDR1 LNHNV, CDR2 YYDKDF (reference sequence). Here the CDR3 reads CATMSGPSGPYQETQYF. CDR3 sequence (DNA): TGTGCCACCATGAGCGGGCCTTCGGGGCCATACCAAGAGACCCAGTACTTC.

CDR3 residues: CASSPNHRSYEQYV. The CDR3 region has the DNA TGTGCCAGCTCACCGAACCACCGGTCCTACGAGCAGTACGTC. This rearrangement joins TRBV18 to TRBJ2-7; the D is unclear. Germline CDR1 reads KGHSH; CDR2 reads LQKENI. V was pared by 3 bases and J by 1 base, with 10 bases between. This CDR3 region has 14 residues.

This chain joins TRBV6-5 and TRBJ1-2; TRBD1 might be the D (5 bases). Germline assignment: CDR1 MNHEY and CDR2 SVGAGI. The CDR3 loop spans 13 amino acids. V lost 8 bases, J lost 6 bases, and 16 bases lay in between. CDR3 region: CASRERGENGYTF. The CDR3 nucleotides read TGTGCCAGCCGGGAGAGGGGTGAAAATGGCTACACCTTC.

The rearrangement joins TRBV5-1 to TRBJ1-2; D call uncertain. Germline loops: CDR1 SGHRS, CDR2 YFSETQ. The CDR3 is made up of 13 amino acids. V shed 4 bases and J shed 1 base, with 8 bases lying between them. CDR3 amino acids: CASSKQVNYGYTF. In DNA, the CDR3 is TGCGCCAGCAGCAAGCAGGTTAACTATGGCTACACCTTC.

The chain couples TRBV20-1 to TRBJ2-4, with D perhaps TRBD1 (5 bases). Trimming took off 3 bases at V and 3 bases at J, with 21 bases between the two ends. Per the germline V gene, CDR1 is DFQATT and CDR2 is SNEGSKA (reference sequence). The CDR3 is 17 amino acids. CDR3 sequence reads: CSASYRGVEINKNIQYF. The CDR3, as DNA: TGCAGTGCTAGTTATAGGGGTGTGGAAATAAACAAAAACATTCAGTACTTC.